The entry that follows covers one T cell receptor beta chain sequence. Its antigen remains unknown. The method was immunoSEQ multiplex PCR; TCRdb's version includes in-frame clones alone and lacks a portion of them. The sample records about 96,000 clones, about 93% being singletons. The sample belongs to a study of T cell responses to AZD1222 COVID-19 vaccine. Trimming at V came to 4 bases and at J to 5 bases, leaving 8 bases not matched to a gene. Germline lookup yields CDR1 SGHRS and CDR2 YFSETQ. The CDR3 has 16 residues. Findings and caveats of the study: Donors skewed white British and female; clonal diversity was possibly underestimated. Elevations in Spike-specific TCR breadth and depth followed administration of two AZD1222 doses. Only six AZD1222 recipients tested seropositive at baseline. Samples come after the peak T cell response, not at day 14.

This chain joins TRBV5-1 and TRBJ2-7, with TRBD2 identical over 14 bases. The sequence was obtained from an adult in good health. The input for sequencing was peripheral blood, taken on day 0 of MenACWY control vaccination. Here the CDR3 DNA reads TGCGCCAGCAGCGAGCCGGGACTAGCGGGAGAAAACGAGCAGTACTTC. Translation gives CASSEPGLAGENEQYF.